The 8 T cell receptor beta chains below were found in one sample sequenced in a study of blood T cell repertoires in COVID-19. The table came from immunoSEQ multiplex PCR; TCRdb's copy has only in-frame clones and leaves some out. This sample yields approximately 89,000 clones, of which 78% are seen a single time; 6.3% belongs to the top ten. Sequencing was carried out using peripheral blood. The receptor source for this set is a man in his sixties or seventies with COVID-19, enrolled during active disease.

This clone was counted only a few times. This chain connects TRBV6-1 to TRBJ1-1; maybe TRBD1 (6 bases). The V gene lost 2 bases and the J gene lost 0 bases, with 10 bases spanning the gap. Germline assignment: CDR1 MNHNS and CDR2 SASEGT. The CDR3 is 15 amino acids. DNA of the CDR3: TGTGCCAGCAGTGAAAAGGCAGGGGTGAACACTGAAGCTTTCTTT. It specifies CASSEKAGVNTEAFF.

This clone was detected a few times. The chain uses TRBV5-1 and TRBJ1-1; TRBD1 matches at 8 bases. Germline V lookup: CDR1 SGHRS, CDR2 YFSETQ. The CDR3 is made up of 14 amino acids. V was pared by 0 bases and J by 4 bases, with 2 bases of the junction left unmatched. The CDR3 DNA follows: TGCGCCAGCAGCTTGGGGACAGGGACCACTGAAGCTTTCTTT. The encoded protein is CASSLGTGTTEAFF.

The CDR3 coding sequence is TGTGCCAGCAGCTTGGAACCAGGGGTATACTACGAGCAGTACTTC. Amino acid sequence: CASSLEPGVYYEQYF. This rearrangement joins TRBV5-5 to TRBJ2-7; a weak D match, TRBD1 (6 bases). The CDR3 loop spans 15 amino acids. Germline V gives CDR1 SGHKS, CDR2 YYEKEE (reference sequence). The V end was cut by 0 bases, the J end by 3 bases, with 13 bases between. The entire variable domain, with the rest obtained from reference TRBV5-5 and TRBJ2-7, is as follows: DAGVTQSPTHLIKTRGQQVTLRCSPISGHKSVSWYQQVLGQGPQFIFQYYEKEERGRGNFPDRFSARQFPNYSSELNVNALLLGDSALYLCASSLEPGVYYEQYFGPGTRLTVT.

The chain uses TRBV19 and TRBJ2-2; D uncertain. The germline V and J ends were trimmed by 0 bases and 5 bases, with 4 bases remaining between them. The CDR3 has 13 amino acids. Germline assignment: CDR1 LNHDA and CDR2 SQIVND (reference sequence). The CDR3 sequence is CASSIDQTGELFF. The DNA for the CDR3 is TGTGCCAGTAGTATAGATCAGACCGGGGAGCTGTTTTTT. Filled out from reference TRBV19 and TRBJ2-2, the complete variable domain reads DGGITQSPKYLFRKEGQNVTLSCEQNLNHDAMYWYRQDPGQGLRLIYYSQIVNDFQKGDIAEGYSVSREKKESFPLTVTSAQKNPTAFYLCASSIDQTGELFFGEGSRLTVL.

The chain carries TRBV28 and TRBJ1-2, with 10 bases matching TRBD1. This CDR3 is 14 amino acids long. The J segment lost 4 bases and the V segment lost 5 bases, leaving 4 bases of the junction unmatched. In germline, CDR1 is MDHEN, CDR2 SYDVKM. Here the CDR3 DNA reads TGTGCCAGCAGTACAGGACAGGGGGTCTATGGCTACACCTTC. It codes for CASSTGQGVYGYTF.

Written as DNA, the CDR3 is TGTGCCAGCAGTGGGGGCGCGGGCTACACCTTC. Translating it yields CASSGGAGYTF. V and J are TRBV12-3 or TRBV12-4 and TRBJ1-2, with D possibly being TRBD1 (6 bases). This CDR3 has 11 residues. V was shortened by 5 bases and J by 8 bases, with 9 bases between the two germline ends.

In this sample, this clone turned up once. This chain joins TRBV9 and TRBJ2-3, with 7 bases identical to TRBD2. V shed 2 bases, J shed 0 bases, and the junction held 3 bases outside the gene matches. CDR1 is SGDLS, CDR2 YYNGEE, per germline. The CDR3 is 15 amino acids. CDR3 protein: CASSVSGSSTDTQYF. CDR3 coding DNA: TGTGCCAGCAGCGTTAGCGGGTCTAGCACAGATACGCAGTATTTT.

The genes are TRBV3-1 (or the pseudogene TRBV3-2) and TRBJ2-7; no clear D gene. The germline gives CDR1 LGHDT, CDR2 YNNKEL (reference sequence). The V and J ends lost 2 bases and 4 bases respectively, with 9 bases between them. The CDR3 totals 13 residues. The CDR3, as DNA: TGTGCCAGCAGCCAATTTGGAGCTTACGAGCAGTACTTC. Amino acids: CASSQFGAYEQYF.